The clone carrying this TCR beta chain was seen repeatedly, ten times or more. The data derive from a study of T cells in Graves' hyperthyroidism and ophthalmopathy. V trimming: 6 bases; J trimming: 4 bases; junction bases outside the gene matches: 7. The CDR3 consists of 14 residues. Germline lookup yields CDR1 SNHLY and CDR2 FYNNEI. RNA transcripts provided the source from which TCR beta CDR3 regions were amplified. TCR CDR3 underwent first-round RT-PCR with the HTBI primer set. TCRdb reprocessed the multiplex PCR reads with MiXCR, giving one entry per CDR3 protein. The sample carries more than 300,000 distinct CDR3 sequences, about 17% recorded once.

This TCR derives from a woman aged 30 to 39 with Graves' hyperthyroidism that later progressed to Graves' ophthalmopathy. What was sequenced was blood. J is TRBJ2-3 and V is TRBV2; 7 bases fit TRBD2. CDR3 amino acids: CASRREYSADTQYF. Written as DNA, the CDR3 is TGTGCCAGCAGGCGGGAGTATAGCGCAGATACGCAGTATTTT.